Presented here are 22 T cell receptor beta chains from one specimen sequenced in a study of technical replicates of blood from a handful of donors. Sequencing was performed with immunoSEQ multiplex PCR; in TCRdb, only in-frame clones are kept and a portion is missing. The sample yields roughly 80,000 clones, 94% seen once. The sequencing sample was made of T cells isolated from PBMCs. Source of these receptors: a human donor in good health.

The chain uses TRBV4-3 and TRBJ1-5, with TRBD1 identical over 8 bases. Looked up from germline, CDR1 is LGHNA and CDR2 is YSLEER. J was trimmed by 3 bases and V by 0 bases; bases with no gene match: 10. The CDR3 spans 18 residues. The CDR3 nucleotides are TGCGCCAGCAGCCAAGACTTTCCGGGACAGGAATACAATCAGCCCCAGCATTTT. It yields the protein CASSQDFPGQEYNQPQHF.

CDR3 amino acids: CASSFPGRVTEAFF. The CDR3 bases are TGTGCCAGCAGTTTCCCGGGCAGGGTCACTGAAGCTTTCTTT. The gene calls are TRBV28 and TRBJ1-1, with a weak D call TRBD1 (5 bases). The germline V gene encodes CDR1 MDHEN and CDR2 SYDVKM. V was clipped by 3 bases and J by 4 bases, with 12 bases between them. The CDR3 covers 14 residues.

DNA of the CDR3: TGTGCCAGCAGCCCTGACAGGGTCCCGGGCTACGAGCAGTACTTC. It yields the protein CASSPDRVPGYEQYF. The chain links TRBV5-5 to TRBJ2-7; 7 positions match TRBD1. Germline loops: CDR1 SGHKS, CDR2 YYEKEE (reference sequence). The V gene end was trimmed by 4 bases and the J gene end by 3 bases; junction bases not matched to a gene: 10. This CDR3 region has 15 residues.

The chain has TRBV4-2 and TRBJ2-6; TRBD2 might be the D (5 bases). The CDR3 length is 15 residues. The V gene's germline CDR1 is LGHNA and CDR2 YNFKEQ. V gave up 7 bases and J gave up 2 bases, with 12 bases separating them. CDR3 sequence reads: CASNLLEAGANVLTF. Here the CDR3 DNA reads TGTGCCAGCAATCTCTTGGAGGCTGGGGCCAACGTCCTGACTTTC.

V is TRBV28 and J is TRBJ2-1, with D possibly being TRBD2 (8 bases). The CDR3 runs 16 residues. V was pared by 6 bases and J by 7 bases, with 22 bases between. CDR1 is MDHEN, CDR2 SYDVKM, per germline. The CDR3 region is CASSTIAREGQNEQFF. CDR3 DNA sequence: TGTGCCAGCAGCACTATAGCACGGGAGGGACAGAATGAGCAGTTCTTC.

V usage is TRBV4-1 and J usage is TRBJ1-2; no clear D. CDR1 is MGHRA and CDR2 is YSYEKL in the germline V gene. V lost 0 bases to trimming and J lost 8 bases, with 16 bases between them. The CDR3 is 15 residues long. The CDR3, as DNA: TGCGCCAGCAGCCAAGAAGAAGGACCAACGGGAGGCTACACCTTC. Translating it yields CASSQEEGPTGGYTF.

The rearrangement joins TRBV10-3 to TRBJ2-1; the match to TRBD2 covers 7 bases. Per germline, CDR1 ENHRY and CDR2 SYGVKD. The CDR3 runs 16 residues. The J segment lost 2 bases and the V segment lost 0 bases, leaving 4 bases of the junction unmatched. The CDR3 bases are TGTGCCATCAGTGAGTCGAAGCGGGATGCCTACAATGAGCAGTTCTTC. Translation: CAISESKRDAYNEQFF.

J is TRBJ1-3 and V is TRBV19, with D hard to call. The CDR3 has 13 amino acids. Germline CDR1 reads LNHDA; CDR2 reads SQIVND (reference sequence). Trimming took off 0 bases at V and 8 bases at J, with 8 bases between the two ends. The CDR3 nucleotides are TGTGCCAGTAGTATAGATCAAGAGGACACCATATATTTT. Protein sequence: CASSIDQEDTIYF.

The chain employs TRBV2 and TRBJ1-4; TRBD1 agrees at 7 bases. Germline V gene data show CDR1 as SNHLY and CDR2 as FYNNEI. The junction had 3 bases not matched to a gene; V was cut back by 3 bases and J by 5 bases. This CDR3 region has 14 residues. The CDR3 sequence: CASSDWTGNEKLFF. The CDR3 region has the DNA TGTGCCAGCAGTGACTGGACAGGAAATGAAAAACTGTTTTTT.

This clone was recorded a few times. This sample includes further DNA sequences coding for the same CDR3. The chain couples TRBV6-5 to TRBJ1-1, with D possibly TRBD1 on 6 matching bases. The CDR3 has 11 residues. Germline CDR1 and CDR2: MNHEY and SVGAGI. Trimming removed 6 bases from V and 4 bases from J, with 6 bases in between. The CDR3 sequence is CASRGGTEAFF. The CDR3 region has the DNA TGTGCCAGCAGAGGGGGCACTGAAGCTTTCTTT.

J is TRBJ1-3 and V is TRBV27; D may be TRBD1 (5 bases). The length of the CDR3 is 15 residues. The germline V and J ends were trimmed by 4 bases and 0 bases, with 10 bases remaining between them. Germline CDR1 and CDR2: MNHEY and SMNVEV (reference sequence). CDR3 nucleotides: TGTGCCAGCAGTTCAGATGGGGCCTCTGGAAACACCATATATTTT. Encoded protein: CASSSDGASGNTIYF.

In its sample, this clone was seen once. This rearrangement joins TRBV27 to TRBJ2-1; D call uncertain. The CDR3 spans 13 residues. The V gene's germline CDR1 is MNHEY and CDR2 SMNVEV (reference sequence). V was clipped by 3 bases and J by 3 bases, with 6 bases between them. The CDR3 loop is CASSFSFYNEQFF. CDR3 sequence (DNA): TGTGCCAGCAGTTTCTCCTTCTACAATGAGCAGTTCTTC.

The rearrangement uses TRBV25-1 and TRBJ2-1; TRBD2 matches 7 bases. The CDR3 loop spans 13 amino acids. CDR1 and CDR2 (germline): MGHDK, SYGVNS. V was pared by 1 base and J by 6 bases, with 0 bases of the junction left unmatched. CDR3 sequence: CASSEWGGNEQFF. The CDR3 DNA reads as TGTGCCAGCAGTGAATGGGGGGGCAATGAGCAGTTCTTC.

The gene calls are TRBV14 and TRBJ1-1; TRBD1 is a possible D gene (6 bases). The germline V gene encodes CDR1 SGHDN and CDR2 FVKESK. CDR3 size: 14 residues. V lost 1 base, J lost 5 bases, and 11 bases lay in between. This chain's CDR3 is CASSQATGRTEAFF. CDR3 nucleotides: TGTGCCAGCAGCCAAGCAACAGGGAGAACTGAAGCTTTCTTT. The entire variable domain, with the rest obtained from reference TRBV14 and TRBJ1-1, is as follows: EAGVTQFPSHSVIEKGQTVTLRCDPISGHDNLYWYRRVMGKEIKFLLHFVKESKQDESGMPNNRFLAERTGGTYSTLKVQPAELEDSGVYFCASSQATGRTEAFFGQGTRLTVV.

The V and J genes are TRBV6-1 and TRBJ1-5, with D possibly TRBD1 on 5 matching bases. Germline V CDR1 and CDR2: MNHNS, SASEGT. The CDR3 covers 13 residues. V was clipped by 8 bases and J by 6 bases, with 14 bases between them. The CDR3 region is CASVGTGAQPQHF. CDR3 in DNA: TGTGCCAGCGTCGGGACGGGAGCTCAGCCCCAGCATTTT.

The table lists this clone with a few counts. This chain uses TRBV19 with TRBJ1-4; 9 positions match TRBD1. The germline V gene encodes CDR1 LNHDA and CDR2 SQIVND (reference sequence). The CDR3 runs to 18 residues. V shed 4 bases and J 7 bases; nucleotides not matched to a gene: 16. CDR3 amino acids: CASSKSSGTGYKSEKLFF. The CDR3 DNA reads TGTGCCAGTAGTAAATCCTCCGGGACAGGGTACAAATCTGAAAAACTGTTTTTT.

The V gene is TRBV29-1, the J gene TRBJ2-3, with D tentatively TRBD1 (5 bases). The CDR3 is 15 residues long. The germline gives CDR1 SQVTM, CDR2 ANQGSEA. Trimming took 5 bases from V and 0 from J, leaving 15 bases between them. The CDR3 protein is CSVPVWGTSTDTQYF. The CDR3 nucleotides read TGCAGCGTTCCGGTTTGGGGCACAAGCACAGATACGCAGTATTTT.

The chain uses TRBV4-3 and TRBJ2-1, with 8 bases that match TRBD2. The length of the CDR3 is 16 residues. Germline V gene lookup returns CDR1 LGHNA and CDR2 YSLEER. Unmatched junction bases numbered 12, after V lost 1 base and J lost 10 bases. The DNA of the CDR3 is TGCGCCAGCAGCCAAGTCGATCCGGGACTAGGTCGCGAGCAGTTCTTC. Its translation is CASSQVDPGLGREQFF.

The V call is TRBV11-1, the J call TRBJ1-5, with D unresolved. Germline lookup yields CDR1 SGHAT and CDR2 FQDESV (reference sequence). The CDR3 is 13 amino acids. Between the trimmed V and J ends, which lost 1 base and 7 bases, there was a span of 8 bases. Here the CDR3 reads CASSLEFGQPQHF. The CDR3 DNA reads TGTGCCAGCAGCTTAGAGTTCGGGCAGCCCCAGCATTTT.

This clone was observed a single time. The rearrangement joins TRBV7-9 to TRBJ2-7; weak D call: TRBD2 (5 bases). This CDR3 comprises 11 residues. Germline CDR1 SEHNR, CDR2 FQNEAQ (reference sequence). V was trimmed by 5 bases and J by 8 bases, leaving 10 bases between them. CDR3 coding DNA: TGTGCCAGCAGCCCCGGGGAGAAGCAGTACTTC. As protein: CASSPGEKQYF.

CDR3 residues: CASKDRVYGYTF. In DNA form, the CDR3 reads TGTGCCAGCAAGGACAGGGTCTATGGCTACACCTTC. The chain employs TRBV2 and TRBJ1-2; TRBD1 matches at 8 bases. In germline, CDR1 is SNHLY, CDR2 FYNNEI. CDR3 length: 12 amino acids. J was trimmed by 4 bases and V by 7 bases; bases with no gene match: 2.

J is TRBJ1-4 and V is TRBV11-2, with D uncertain. Trimming removed 5 bases at V and 5 bases at J, with 15 bases between. This CDR3 comprises 15 residues. Germline CDR1 and CDR2: SGHAT and FQNNGV. In nucleotides, the CDR3 is TGTGCCAGCAGCCATGTCGGTAGTAAGAATGAAAAACTGTTTTTT. This gives the protein CASSHVGSKNEKLFF.